The rows below give T cell receptor beta chains drawn from one sample of a study of blood T cell repertoires in COVID-19. Assay: immunoSEQ multiplex PCR; the TCRdb copy retains only in-frame clones and omits some. The top ten clones hold roughly 9.4% of a sample with 100,000 to 120,000 clones, 80% to 90% of them seen once. The sample comprised peripheral blood. The receptor set was obtained from a woman between 65 and 79 years old with acute or convalescent COVID-19. The conserved cysteine and the conserved F or W are not part of the CDR3 here.

j_call: TRBJ2-1; v_call: TRBV6-6; cdr3_aa: ASSYSGQGAPEQF
j_call: TRBJ2-7; v_call: TRBV10-1; cdr3_aa: ASSESGSYEQY
j_call: TRBJ1-1; v_call: TRBV5-4; cdr3_aa: ASSLLGWSSRQGPLEAF
j_call: TRBJ2-5; v_call: TRBV4-1; cdr3_aa: ASSLERSGEETQY
j_call: TRBJ1-4; v_call: TRBV7-9; cdr3_aa: ASSPPGAVNEKLF
j_call: TRBJ2-7; v_call: TRBV21-1; cdr3_aa: ASSKGSYEQY
j_call: TRBJ1-3; v_call: TRBV15; cdr3_aa: ATSRVLGQVGPRSSGNTIY
j_call: TRBJ1-1; v_call: TRBV10-3; cdr3_aa: AISDGGAGVAPGAF
j_call: TRBJ1-5; v_call: TRBV19; cdr3_aa: ASSGDRLRSNQPQH
j_call: TRBJ1-3; v_call: TRBV6-5; cdr3_aa: ASSPLSSGNTIY
j_call: TRBJ2-3; v_call: TRBV3-1/TRBV3-2; cdr3_aa: ASSLGRNTDTQY
j_call: TRBJ2-7; v_call: TRBV6-6; cdr3_aa: ASGYPGRGYEQY
j_call: TRBJ2-7; v_call: TRBV28; cdr3_aa: ASTFWELGGPQY
j_call: TRBJ1-2; v_call: TRBV4-1; cdr3_aa: ASRQADNDGYGYT
j_call: TRBJ1-5; v_call: TRBV6-2/TRBV6-3; cdr3_aa: ASSYSTRQVKDNQPQH
j_call: TRBJ1-1; v_call: TRBV18; cdr3_aa: ASSPGRGTEAF
j_call: TRBJ2-7; v_call: TRBV24-1; cdr3_aa: ATSDSPDRGVEQY
j_call: TRBJ1-1; v_call: TRBV5-1; cdr3_aa: ASSRGPWANTEAF
j_call: TRBJ2-7; v_call: TRBV27; cdr3_aa: ASRIALGGNYEQY
j_call: TRBJ2-1; v_call: TRBV29-1; cdr3_aa: SALAGGRNNEQF
j_call: TRBJ2-7; v_call: TRBV7-2; cdr3_aa: ASSARTAYEQY
j_call: TRBJ1-4; v_call: TRBV5-1; cdr3_aa: ASSPDRVGEKLF
j_call: TRBJ2-7; v_call: TRBV4-2; cdr3_aa: ASSQDRTGPSYEQY
j_call: TRBJ1-3; v_call: TRBV30; cdr3_aa: AWSVQVGSGNTIY
j_call: TRBJ2-2; v_call: TRBV5-1; cdr3_aa: ASSLAPISGVYTGELF
j_call: TRBJ2-7; v_call: TRBV28; cdr3_aa: ASSFGGSAYEQY
j_call: TRBJ2-2; v_call: TRBV2; cdr3_aa: ASRGTSGGRGELF
j_call: TRBJ1-4; v_call: TRBV7-9; cdr3_aa: ASAGVQGVEKLF
j_call: TRBJ1-2; v_call: TRBV5-8; cdr3_aa: ASSLPGSRNGYT
j_call: TRBJ2-1; v_call: TRBV14; cdr3_aa: ASSHLAGGFNEQF
j_call: TRBJ2-7; v_call: TRBV20-1; cdr3_aa: SASRGSEQY
j_call: TRBJ1-2; v_call: TRBV5-1; cdr3_aa: ASSLQAGKDGYT
j_call: TRBJ1-5; v_call: TRBV5-5; cdr3_aa: ASSLERHQPQH
j_call: TRBJ2-7; v_call: TRBV12-5; cdr3_aa: ASGLVQWDSKFRSYEQY
j_call: TRBJ1-2; v_call: TRBV19; cdr3_aa: ASSIQGRAPNYGYT
j_call: TRBJ1-1; v_call: TRBV21-1; cdr3_aa: ASSKELDRGGSEAF
j_call: TRBJ2-3; v_call: TRBV7-8; cdr3_aa: ASSFSNTDTQY
j_call: TRBJ1-1; v_call: TRBV14; cdr3_aa: ASSPLANTEAF
j_call: TRBJ1-2; v_call: TRBV7-2; cdr3_aa: ASSPTAGIGYGYT
j_call: TRBJ2-2; v_call: TRBV3-1/TRBV3-2; cdr3_aa: ASSHELGLGSGELF
j_call: TRBJ2-1; v_call: TRBV27; cdr3_aa: ASSPLATSGDNNEQF
j_call: TRBJ1-1; v_call: TRBV18; cdr3_aa: ASSPPLGDTEAF
j_call: TRBJ2-5; v_call: TRBV6-5; cdr3_aa: ASSNSGGALETQY
j_call: TRBJ1-5; v_call: TRBV30; cdr3_aa: AWSVRGGVGNQPQH
j_call: TRBJ2-1; v_call: TRBV6-2/TRBV6-3; cdr3_aa: ASSPITGSSYNEQF
j_call: TRBJ2-1; v_call: TRBV9; cdr3_aa: ASSPGLADDNEQF
j_call: TRBJ2-2; v_call: TRBV5-1; cdr3_aa: ASSWGTGGTGELF
j_call: TRBJ1-6; v_call: TRBV6-6; cdr3_aa: ASSYRGRSPLH
j_call: TRBJ1-1; v_call: TRBV6-2/TRBV6-3; cdr3_aa: ASSPSPSMTGVNTEAF
j_call: TRBJ1-5; v_call: TRBV6-5; cdr3_aa: ASTRTGDQPQH
j_call: TRBJ1-4; v_call: TRBV6-2/TRBV6-3; cdr3_aa: ASSRDSEKLF
j_call: TRBJ1-5; v_call: TRBV4-1; cdr3_aa: ASSPSGDNQPQH
j_call: TRBJ1-4; v_call: TRBV19; cdr3_aa: ASSTKKGGATNEKLF